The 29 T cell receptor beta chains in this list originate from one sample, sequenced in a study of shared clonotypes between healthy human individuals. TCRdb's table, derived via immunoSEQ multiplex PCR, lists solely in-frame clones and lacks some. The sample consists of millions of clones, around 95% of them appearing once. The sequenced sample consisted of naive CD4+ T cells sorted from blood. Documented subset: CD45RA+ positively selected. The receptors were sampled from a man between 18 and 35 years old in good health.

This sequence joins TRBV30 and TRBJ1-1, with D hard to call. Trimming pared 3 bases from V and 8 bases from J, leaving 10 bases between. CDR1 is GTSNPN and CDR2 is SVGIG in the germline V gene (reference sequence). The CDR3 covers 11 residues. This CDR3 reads CAWRASLEAFF. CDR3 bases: TGTGCCTGGAGGGCCAGCTTGGAAGCTTTCTTT.

This CDR3 is CASSPSGQTYEQYF. The DNA of the CDR3 is TGTGCCAGCTCACCATCAGGACAGACCTACGAGCAGTACTTC. The J gene is TRBJ2-7, the V gene TRBV18; possible D gene TRBD1, 6 bases. The CDR3 is 14 residues long. V was pared by 2 bases and J by 2 bases, with 10 bases between. Germline V gene lookup returns CDR1 KGHSH and CDR2 LQKENI. Together with reference TRBV18 and TRBJ2-7, the CDR3 gives the full variable domain: NAGVMQNPRHLVRRRGQEARLRCSPMKGHSHVYWYRQLPEEGLKFMVYLQKENIIDESGMPKERFSAEFPKEGPSILRIQQVVRGDSAAYFCASSPSGQTYEQYFGPGTRLTVT.

CDR3 in amino acids: CASSLSAGTPLMV. In DNA, the CDR3 is TGTGCCAGCAGCTTATCGGCCGGGACTCCCTTAATGGTC. The chain carries TRBV7-8 and TRBJ2-7; D is perhaps TRBD2 (6 bases). This CDR3 is 13 amino acids long. CDR1 is SGHVS, CDR2 FQNEAQ, per germline.

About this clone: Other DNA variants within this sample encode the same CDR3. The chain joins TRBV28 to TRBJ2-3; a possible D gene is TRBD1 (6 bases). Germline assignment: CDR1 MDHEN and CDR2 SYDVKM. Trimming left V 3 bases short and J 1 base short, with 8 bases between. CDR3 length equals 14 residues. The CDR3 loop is CASSLAGGTDTQYF. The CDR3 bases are TGTGCCAGCAGTTTGGCAGGGGGCACAGATACGCAGTATTTT. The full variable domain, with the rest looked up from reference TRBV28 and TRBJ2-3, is DVKVTQSSRYLVKRTGEKVFLECVQDMDHENMFWYRQDPGLGLRLIYFSYDVKMKEKGDIPEGYSVSREKKERFSLILESASTNQTSMYLCASSLAGGTDTQYFGPGTRLTVL.

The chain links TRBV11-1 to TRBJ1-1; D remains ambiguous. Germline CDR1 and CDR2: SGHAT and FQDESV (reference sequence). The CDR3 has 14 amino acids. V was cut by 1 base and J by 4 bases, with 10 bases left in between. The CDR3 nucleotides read TGTGCCAGCAGCTTAGTACCCCGGGGCACTGAAGCTTTCTTT. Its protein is CASSLVPRGTEAFF. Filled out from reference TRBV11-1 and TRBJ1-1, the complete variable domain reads EAEVAQSPRYKITEKSQAVAFWCDPISGHATLYWYRQILGQGPELLVQFQDESVVDDSQLPKDRFSAERLKGVDSTLKIQPAELGDSAMYLCASSLVPRGTEAFFGQGTRLTVV.

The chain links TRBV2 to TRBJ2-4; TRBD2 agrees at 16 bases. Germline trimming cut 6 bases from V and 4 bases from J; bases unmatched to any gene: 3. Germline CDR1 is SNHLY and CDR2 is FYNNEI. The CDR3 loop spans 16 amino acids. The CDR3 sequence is CASRGGLAGGKNIQYF. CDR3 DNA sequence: TGTGCCAGCAGAGGGGGACTAGCGGGAGGGAAAAACATTCAGTACTTC. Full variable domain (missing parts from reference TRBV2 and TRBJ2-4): EPEVTQTPSHQVTQMGQEVILRCVPISNHLYFYWYRQILGQKVEFLVSFYNNEISEKSEIFDDQFSVERPDGSNFTLKIRSTKLEDSAMYFCASRGGLAGGKNIQYFGAGTRLSVL.

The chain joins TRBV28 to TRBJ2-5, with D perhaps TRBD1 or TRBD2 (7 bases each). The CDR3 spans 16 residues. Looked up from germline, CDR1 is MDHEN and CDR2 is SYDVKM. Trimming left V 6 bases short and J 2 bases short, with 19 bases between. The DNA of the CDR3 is TGTGCCAGCAGCCCAACACAGGGGAGGGGGCAAGAGACCCAGTACTTC. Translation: CASSPTQGRGQETQYF.

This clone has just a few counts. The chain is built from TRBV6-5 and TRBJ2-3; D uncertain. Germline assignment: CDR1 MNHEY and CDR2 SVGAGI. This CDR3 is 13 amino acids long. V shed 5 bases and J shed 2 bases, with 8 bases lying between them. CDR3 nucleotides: TGTGCCAGCAGTGATGCTAACACAGATACGCAGTATTTT. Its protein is CASSDANTDTQYF.

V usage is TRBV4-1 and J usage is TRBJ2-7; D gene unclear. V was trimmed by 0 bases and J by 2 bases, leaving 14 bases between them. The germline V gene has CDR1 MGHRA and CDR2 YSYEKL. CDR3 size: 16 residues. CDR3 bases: TGCGCCAGCAGCCAAGAGAAGCAGGAAGTTCCCTACGAGCAGTACTTC. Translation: CASSQEKQEVPYEQYF.

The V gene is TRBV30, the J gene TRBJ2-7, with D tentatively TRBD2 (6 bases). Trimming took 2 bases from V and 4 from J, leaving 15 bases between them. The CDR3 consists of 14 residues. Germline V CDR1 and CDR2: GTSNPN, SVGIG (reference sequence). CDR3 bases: TGTGCCTGGAGTTTGGGGTCCAGCGGGTACGAGCAGTACTTC. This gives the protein CAWSLGSSGYEQYF.

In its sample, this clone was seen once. The CDR3 loop reads CASSLMGWGSDTQYF. The CDR3 DNA sequence: TGTGCCAGCAGCTTAATGGGGTGGGGCTCAGATACGCAGTATTTT. The gene calls are TRBV13 and TRBJ2-3, with a weak D call TRBD1 (5 bases). From germline, CDR1 is PRHDT and CDR2 FYEKMQ (reference sequence). V dropped 2 bases and J dropped 4 bases, with 13 bases sitting between them. The CDR3 consists of 15 residues.

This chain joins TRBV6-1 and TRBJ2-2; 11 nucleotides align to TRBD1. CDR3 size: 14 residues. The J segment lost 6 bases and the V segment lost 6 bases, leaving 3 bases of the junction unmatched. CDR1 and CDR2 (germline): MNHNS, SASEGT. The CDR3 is CASRGQGVPGELFF. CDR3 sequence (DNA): TGTGCCAGCAGGGGACAGGGGGTTCCCGGGGAGCTGTTTTTT.

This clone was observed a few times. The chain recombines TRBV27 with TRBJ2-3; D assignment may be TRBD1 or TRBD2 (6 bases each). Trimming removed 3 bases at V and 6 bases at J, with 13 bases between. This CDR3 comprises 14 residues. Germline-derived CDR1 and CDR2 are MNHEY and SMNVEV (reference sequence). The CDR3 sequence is CASSFMGGKDTQYF. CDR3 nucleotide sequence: TGTGCCAGCAGTTTTATGGGGGGCAAGGATACGCAGTATTTT.

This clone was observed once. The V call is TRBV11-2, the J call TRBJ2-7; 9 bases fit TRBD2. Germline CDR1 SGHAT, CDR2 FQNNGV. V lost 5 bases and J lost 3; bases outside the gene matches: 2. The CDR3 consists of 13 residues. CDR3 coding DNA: TGTGCCAGCAGCCGACTAGCGGTCTACGAGCAGTACTTC. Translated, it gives CASSRLAVYEQYF.

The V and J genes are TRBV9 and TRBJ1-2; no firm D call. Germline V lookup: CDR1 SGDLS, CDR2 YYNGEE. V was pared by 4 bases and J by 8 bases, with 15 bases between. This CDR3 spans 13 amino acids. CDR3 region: CASSLWEDGGYTF. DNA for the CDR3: TGTGCCAGCAGCTTATGGGAGGATGGCGGCTACACCTTC. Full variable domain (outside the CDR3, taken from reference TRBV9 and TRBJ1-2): DSGVTQTPKHLITATGQRVTLRCSPRSGDLSVYWYQQSLDQGLQFLIQYYNGEERAKGNILERFSAQQFPDLHSELNLSSLELGDSALYFCASSLWEDGGYTFGSGTRLTVV.

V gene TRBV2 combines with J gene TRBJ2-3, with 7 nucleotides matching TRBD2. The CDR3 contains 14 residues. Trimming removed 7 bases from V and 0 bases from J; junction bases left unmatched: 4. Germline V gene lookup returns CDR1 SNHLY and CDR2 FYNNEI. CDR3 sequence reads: CASIIGGSTDTQYF. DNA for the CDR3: TGTGCCAGCATTATCGGGGGGAGCACAGATACGCAGTATTTT.

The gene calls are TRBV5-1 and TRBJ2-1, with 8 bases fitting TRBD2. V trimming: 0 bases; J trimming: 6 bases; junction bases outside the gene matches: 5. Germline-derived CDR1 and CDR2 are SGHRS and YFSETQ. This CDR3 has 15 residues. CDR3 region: CASSLVGREVNEQFF. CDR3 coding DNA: TGCGCCAGCAGCTTGGTGGGGCGGGAGGTCAATGAGCAGTTCTTC.

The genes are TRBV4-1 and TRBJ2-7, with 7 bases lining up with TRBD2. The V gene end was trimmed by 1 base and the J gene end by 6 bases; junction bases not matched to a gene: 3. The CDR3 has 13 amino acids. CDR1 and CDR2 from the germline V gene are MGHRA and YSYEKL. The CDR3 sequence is CASSQGEGTEQYF. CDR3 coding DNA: TGCGCCAGCAGCCAAGGGGAGGGGACCGAGCAGTACTTC.

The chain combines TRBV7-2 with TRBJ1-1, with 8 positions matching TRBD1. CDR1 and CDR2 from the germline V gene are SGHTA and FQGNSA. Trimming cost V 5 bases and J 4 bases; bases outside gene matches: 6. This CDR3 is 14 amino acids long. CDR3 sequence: CASSPQGGGTEAFF. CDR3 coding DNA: TGTGCCAGCAGCCCACAGGGGGGAGGCACTGAAGCTTTCTTT.

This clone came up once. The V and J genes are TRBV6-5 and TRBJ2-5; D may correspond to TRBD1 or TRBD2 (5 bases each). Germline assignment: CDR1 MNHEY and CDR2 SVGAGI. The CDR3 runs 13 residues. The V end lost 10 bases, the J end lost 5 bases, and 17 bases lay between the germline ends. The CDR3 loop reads CATTGRGGETQYF. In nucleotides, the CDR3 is TGTGCCACCACAGGCCGGGGCGGGGAGACCCAGTACTTC.

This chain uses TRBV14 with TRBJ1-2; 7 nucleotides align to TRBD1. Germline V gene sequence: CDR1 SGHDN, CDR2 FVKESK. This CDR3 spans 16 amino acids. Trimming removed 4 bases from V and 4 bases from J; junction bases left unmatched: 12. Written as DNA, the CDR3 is TGTGCCAGCAGCCCAGGGGGTCTTCTTTCATTCTATGGCTACACCTTC. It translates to CASSPGGLLSFYGYTF.

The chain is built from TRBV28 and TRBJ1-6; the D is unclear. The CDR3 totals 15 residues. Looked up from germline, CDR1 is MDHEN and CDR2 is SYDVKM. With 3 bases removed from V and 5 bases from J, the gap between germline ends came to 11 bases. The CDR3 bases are TGTGCCAGCAGTTTCGCGGGTTCTGATAATTCACCCCTCCACTTT. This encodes CASSFAGSDNSPLHF.

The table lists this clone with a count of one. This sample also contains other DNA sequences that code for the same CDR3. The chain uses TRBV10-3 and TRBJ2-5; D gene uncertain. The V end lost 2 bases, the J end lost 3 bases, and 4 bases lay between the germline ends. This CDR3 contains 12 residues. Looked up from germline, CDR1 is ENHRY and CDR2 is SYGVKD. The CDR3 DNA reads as TGTGCCATCAGTGAGGGGGAAGAGACCCAGTACTTC. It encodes CAISEGEETQYF.

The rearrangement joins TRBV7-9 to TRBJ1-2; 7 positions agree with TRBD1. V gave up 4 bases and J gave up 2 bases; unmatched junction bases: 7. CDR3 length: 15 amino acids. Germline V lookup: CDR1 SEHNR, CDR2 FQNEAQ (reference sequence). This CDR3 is CASSSWDRTNYGYTF. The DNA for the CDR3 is TGTGCCAGCAGCTCGTGGGACAGAACAAACTATGGCTACACCTTC.

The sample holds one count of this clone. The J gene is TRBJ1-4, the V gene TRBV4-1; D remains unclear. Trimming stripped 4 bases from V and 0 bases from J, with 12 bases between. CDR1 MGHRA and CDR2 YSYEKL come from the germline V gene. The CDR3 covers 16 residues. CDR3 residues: CASSPREAATNEKLFF. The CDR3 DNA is TGCGCCAGCAGCCCCCGAGAGGCTGCAACTAATGAAAAACTGTTTTTT.

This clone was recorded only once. Here the CDR3 DNA reads TGTGCCTGGAGGGGCCGGGCTGGGATATACAATGAGCAGTTCTTC. This translates into CAWRGRAGIYNEQFF. V usage is TRBV30 and J usage is TRBJ2-1; D not certain. The V gene's germline CDR1 is GTSNPN and CDR2 SVGIG (reference sequence). CDR3 size: 15 residues. V was shortened by 3 bases and J by 4 bases, with 16 bases between the two germline ends.

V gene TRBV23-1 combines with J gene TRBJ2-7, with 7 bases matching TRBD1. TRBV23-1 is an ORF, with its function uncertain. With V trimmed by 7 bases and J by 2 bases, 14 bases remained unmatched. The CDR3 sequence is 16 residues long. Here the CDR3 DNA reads TGCGCCAGCACCCGGCCAGGGGGATCGACCACCTACGAGCAGTACTTC. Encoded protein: CASTRPGGSTTYEQYF.

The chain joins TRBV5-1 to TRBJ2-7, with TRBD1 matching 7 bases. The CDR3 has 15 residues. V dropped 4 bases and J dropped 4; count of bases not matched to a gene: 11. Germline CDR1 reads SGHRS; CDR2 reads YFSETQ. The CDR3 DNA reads TGCGCCAGCAGCCCGGGCCCGGACAGGACATACGAGCAGTACTTC. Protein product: CASSPGPDRTYEQYF.

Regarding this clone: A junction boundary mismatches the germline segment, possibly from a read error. CDR3 nucleotide sequence: TGTGCCAGCAGGGAAGGGGCGGCGGGCAGGCAGCCCCAGCATTTT. This translates into CASREGAAGRQPQHF. V usage is TRBV6-1 and J usage is TRBJ1-5, with D possibly TRBD1 on 5 matching bases. This CDR3 spans 15 amino acids. CDR1 and CDR2 from the germline V gene are MNHNS and SASEGT.